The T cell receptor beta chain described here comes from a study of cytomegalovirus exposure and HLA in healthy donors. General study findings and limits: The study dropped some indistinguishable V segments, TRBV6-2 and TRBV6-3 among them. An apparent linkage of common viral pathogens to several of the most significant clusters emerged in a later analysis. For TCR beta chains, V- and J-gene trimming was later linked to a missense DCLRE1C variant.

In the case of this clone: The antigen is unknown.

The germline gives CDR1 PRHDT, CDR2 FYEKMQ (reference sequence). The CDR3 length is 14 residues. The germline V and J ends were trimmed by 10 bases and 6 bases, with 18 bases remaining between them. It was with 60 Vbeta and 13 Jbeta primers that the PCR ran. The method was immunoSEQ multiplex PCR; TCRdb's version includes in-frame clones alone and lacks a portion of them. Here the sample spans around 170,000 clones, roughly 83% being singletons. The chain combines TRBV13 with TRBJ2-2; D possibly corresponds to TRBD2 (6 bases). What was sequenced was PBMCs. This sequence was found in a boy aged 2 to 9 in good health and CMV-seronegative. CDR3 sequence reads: CATKMGGRAGELFF. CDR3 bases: TGTGCCACCAAGATGGGAGGACGCGCCGGGGAGCTGTTTTTT.